This T cell receptor (beta chain) comes out of a study of CD8 T cells in Susac syndrome. The CDR3 has 14 residues. Germline loops: CDR1 DFQATT, CDR2 SNEGSKA (reference sequence). Trimming pared 3 bases from V and 5 bases from J, leaving 13 bases between. Relapsing-remitting disease, either stable or active, was present in the multiple sclerosis controls, who were treatment-naive patients. Roughly 0.45 to 1 ug RNA was reverse transcribed with random hexamers. TCRdb independently ran MiXCR on the immunoSEQ multiplex PCR reads; one entry per CDR3 protein. The repertoire has 250,000 to 350,000 distinct CDR3 sequences, 92% of them found once; the top ten carry roughly 0.07%.

The clonotype comes from a human donor with multiple sclerosis. The specimen sequenced was CD4+ T cells from PBMCs. V and J are TRBV20-1 and TRBJ2-2; the D gene could be TRBD1 or TRBD2 (5 bases each). CDR3 DNA: TGCAGTGCTAGTAAGGGGAGTGGAACCGGGGAGCTGTTTTTT. This translates into CSASKGSGTGELFF.